These 6 T cell receptor beta chains were all obtained from the same sample, sequenced in a study of T cells in Graves' hyperthyroidism and ophthalmopathy. Amplification yielded TCR beta CDR3 regions, with RNA transcripts as the source. HTBI primers drove first-round RT-PCR of the TCR CDR3. TCRdb re-called the multiplex PCR reads through MiXCR, storing one row per CDR3 protein. The sample has hundreds of thousands of distinct CDR3 sequences, over 35% seen once. The sample consisted of blood. The receptors derive from a man between 18 and 35 years old with Graves' hyperthyroidism.

The chain carries TRBV29-1 and TRBJ1-1; D unresolved. V lost 8 bases to trimming and J lost 1 base, with 14 bases between them. From germline, CDR1 is SQVTM and CDR2 ANQGSEA. The length of the CDR3 is 13 residues. The CDR3 loop is CSLQQIANTEAFF. As DNA, the CDR3 is TGCAGCTTGCAACAGATAGCGAACACTGAAGCTTTCTTT.

The chain combines TRBV20-1 with TRBJ2-7; D remains ambiguous. The CDR3 contains 13 residues. The germline CDR1 and CDR2 sequences are DFQATT and SNEGSKA (reference sequence). V was pared by 5 bases and J by 0 bases, with 11 bases between. The CDR3 DNA sequence: TGCAGTGCTGGCCCCAGCGTCTCCTACGAGCAGTACTTC. Translation gives CSAGPSVSYEQYF.

V gene TRBV6-1 combines with J gene TRBJ1-1; no reliable D call. V gave up 5 bases and J gave up 4 bases, with 14 bases separating them. Germline assignment: CDR1 MNHNS and CDR2 SASEGT. The CDR3 runs to 14 residues. Here the CDR3 DNA reads TGTGCCAGCAGTCGGGCAGCGGTTGTCACTGAAGCTTTCTTT. It specifies CASSRAAVVTEAFF.

The CDR3: CASSPRATDTQYF. The CDR3, as DNA: TGTGCCAGCAGCCCCCGGGCCACAGATACGCAGTATTTT. V usage is TRBV9 and J usage is TRBJ2-3, with D hard to call. V was trimmed by 4 bases and J by 2 bases, leaving 8 bases between them. Germline-derived CDR1 and CDR2 are SGDLS and YYNGEE. This CDR3 has 13 residues.

The genes are TRBV7-8 and TRBJ2-5; 15 bases are shared with TRBD2. J lost 0 bases, V lost 4 bases, and 3 bases had no gene match. Germline V gene data show CDR1 as SGHVS and CDR2 as FQNEAQ. The CDR3 is made up of 17 amino acids. The CDR3: CASSSGTSGGYQETQYF. The CDR3 DNA is TGTGCCAGCAGCTCGGGGACTAGCGGGGGGTACCAAGAGACCCAGTACTTC.

This clonotype was recorded at least ten times. The chain employs TRBV2 and TRBJ2-7; D is undetermined. Trimming pared 2 bases from V and 6 bases from J, leaving 5 bases between. CDR3 length: 11 residues. CDR1 SNHLY and CDR2 FYNNEI come from the germline V gene. The CDR3 sequence: CASSEPREQYF. In DNA form, the CDR3 reads TGTGCCAGCAGTGAACCCCGCGAGCAGTACTTC.